This T cell receptor (beta chain) comes out of a study of blood T cell repertoires in COVID-19. Study details: From the United States, Italy and Spain came samples of acute and convalescent COVID-19. Sample material is recorded as cDNA or gDNA derived from T cells, B-cell-depleted T cells, or PBMCs.

Per the authors' pipeline: How many nucleated cells were present was estimated from reference gene primer amplification. TCRdb's table, derived via immunoSEQ multiplex PCR, lists solely in-frame clones and lacks some. V and J calls and clone size are as listed in that table; D and trimming were resolved from the DNA. The table shows 350,000 or so clones, with about 87% occurring only once. The germline V gene has CDR1 LNHDA and CDR2 SQIVND (reference sequence). V shed 6 bases and J shed 6 bases, with 12 bases lying between them. The CDR3 runs to 14 residues. In its sample, this clone was seen a few times. Seattle cases were enrolled at active infection and followed longitudinally.

The material sequenced was peripheral blood. The sequence was collected from a woman younger than 45 with COVID-19, enrolled during active disease. The genes are TRBV19 and TRBJ1-6; D may be TRBD1 (5 bases). CDR3 coding DNA: TGTGCCAGTAGGACAGTGGGACTTAATTCACCCCTCCACTTT. Protein sequence: CASRTVGLNSPLHF.